This T cell receptor beta chain was recovered during a study of response to subunit inactivated influenza vaccine. Whole-study findings and limits: Authors suggested few new T cells are recruited by each seasonal influenza vaccination.

As concerns this clonotype: Its antigen is as yet unknown.

TCRdb redid the calling of the RT-PCR reads with MiXCR, one entry per CDR3 protein. The table lists about 610,000 distinct CDR3 sequences, 11% to 15% of them singletons, with more than 9.5% in the top ten. CDR3 size: 11 residues. V was trimmed by 7 bases and J by 6 bases, leaving 9 bases between them. Germline V CDR1 and CDR2: SGHTA, FQGNSA. Sequenced material: PBMCs from blood, taken about 12 days after vaccination. The chain uses TRBV7-2 and TRBJ1-1, with a possible D match to TRBD1 (6 bases). This TCR was sampled from a man in his forties or fifties who received an inactivated influenza vaccine. The CDR3 loop reads CASIYRAEAFF. In nucleotides, the CDR3 is TGTGCCAGCATCTACAGGGCTGAAGCTTTCTTT.